Listed below are T cell receptor beta chains from one sample, sequenced in a study of blood T cell repertoires in COVID-19. Some clones are missing from TCRdb's copy, which holds only in-frame ones; the method was immunoSEQ multiplex PCR. The sample has approximately 250,000 clones, over 80% seen once. Input material: PBMCs or T cells enriched from blood (not recorded which). The receptors here all came from a woman in her forties who had been exposed to COVID-19. Both conserved end residues are part of each CDR3. The order of the fields is D gene, V gene, J gene, clone size, CDR3 DNA, CDR3 protein. A D gene is named only where the DNA matches it firmly. A clone size is listed for some rows: how often the clone was seen (once, few, many), or a class if it is expanded.

.	TRBV30	TRBJ1-1	.	TGTGCCTGGAGTGTACAGGCGAACACTGAAGCTTTCTTT	CAWSVQANTEAFF
TRBD2	TRBV29-1	TRBJ2-1	.	TGCAGCGTTGAAAGAAGGCTAGCGGGAGATGAGCAGTTCTTC	CSVERRLAGDEQFF
TRBD1	TRBV7-2	TRBJ1-5	.	TGTGCCAGCAGCTTAGCCTCAGGACAGGGGGCGCTTATACCGCCCCAGCATTTT	CASSLASGQGALIPPQHF
.	TRBV6-2/TRBV6-3	TRBJ1-5	few	TGTGCCAGCAGTTACGTAGGGGAGCGGGTTTATAGCAATCAGCCCCAGCATTTT	CASSYVGERVYSNQPQHF
.	TRBV6-1	TRBJ1-5	.	TGTGCCAGCAGTGAAGCGAGGAACAGGGCCCATCAGCCCCAGCATTTT	CASSEARNRAHQPQHF
TRBD1	TRBV19	TRBJ2-1	.	TGTGCCAGTAGTACCCGAAGGACAGGGGGCAATGAGCAGTTCTTC	CASSTRRTGGNEQFF
.	TRBV28	TRBJ2-1	.	TGTGCCAGCAGCGCCGGGACATCCCTCGTCAATGAGCAGTTCTTC	CASSAGTSLVNEQFF
TRBD1	TRBV13	TRBJ1-2	few	TGTGCCAGCAGCACGAGACGGACCACAGGGGGTGGCTACACCTTC	CASSTRRTTGGGYTF
TRBD1	TRBV12-3/TRBV12-4	TRBJ1-1	.	TGTGCCAGCAGTTTACAGGGGGTTGGAGCTTTCTTT	CASSLQGVGAFF
TRBD1	TRBV6-2/TRBV6-3	TRBJ2-1	.	TGTGCCAGCAGTTACCCCAGACAGGGGTCTTGGAATGAGCAGTTCTTC	CASSYPRQGSWNEQFF
.	TRBV6-5	TRBJ1-1	once	TGTGCCAGCACCCCGGGGGGAACTGGCGAAGCTTTCTTT	CASTPGGTGEAFF
.	TRBV28	TRBJ2-5	.	TGTGCCAGCAGGACAGCCGCTCAAGGCACCCAGTACTTC	CASRTAAQGTQYF
.	TRBV28	TRBJ2-2	.	TGTGCCAGCAGTTTAGGCGGGGGCTCGAACACCGGGGAGCTGTTTTTT	CASSLGGGSNTGELFF
TRBD1	TRBV19	TRBJ1-4	.	TGTGCCAGTAGTTCTAGGGGGCTTCGAAAACTGTTTTTT	CASSSRGLRKLFF
TRBD2	TRBV7-9	TRBJ2-3	.	TGTGCCAGCAGCCCCATAGCGGGTTCTAGCACAGATACGCAGTATTTT	CASSPIAGSSTDTQYF